This T cell receptor beta chain came from a study of sequential checkpoint blockade in melanoma (dated by TCRdb to between 2018 and 2020). Study-wide context: Using 1:1 randomization, the trial assigned patients either to first-line nivolumab followed by ipilimumab (arm A) or to ipilimumab followed by nivolumab (arm B). Both trial sequences were followed by maintenance nivolumab. General study outcomes and caveats: The model for predicting response that combines TCR metrics with mutation burden needs to be validated in larger, independent patient cohorts.

Taken with the paper, the label for treatment or condition translates to: randomized to nivolumab then ipilimumab (arm A) or the reverse (arm B). Prior DNA-damaging chemotherapy had not been received by any trial patient. On a FACS Aria II flow cytometer, live CD3+CD8+ cells that were negative for CD19 and CD56 were sorted from thawed PBMCs. The samples were obtained from melanoma patients enrolled in CheckMate 064, an open-label, randomized phase II trial testing sequential checkpoint blockade. Peripheral blood mononuclear cells were obtained through leukapheresis, purified using Ficoll-Paque, and frozen in human serum containing around 10% DMSO. Immediately after sorting, the purity of sorted blood CD3+CD8+ cells was verified to be >95%, after which DNA was extracted. Comment on this clone: It lacks a known antigen. Base qualities are not at hand, and no much larger clone is one base apart.

Its CDR3 holds 16 amino acids, cysteine through phenylalanine. Just the 48-base CDR3 DNA is kept, in frame starting at base 1. V loses 2 bases, J loses 3 bases, and the germline ends lie 14 bases apart. CDR1 and CDR2 are read off the germline V gene (reference sequence) as MNHEY and SMNVEV. The immunoSEQ Assay was used to immunosequence TCRbeta CDR3 regions from genomic DNA. Before high-throughput sequencing, genomic DNA was amplified using bias-controlled multiplex PCR. As for how the authors treated the data: To quantify the absolute abundance of each unique TCRbeta CDR3 region, the sequences were collapsed and filtered. Clonality, defined as 1 minus Pielou's evenness, was calculated using only productive rearrangements. Clones with significantly greater frequencies in on-treatment versus baseline samples were identified using a previously published method. Held by TCRdb, this immuneACCESS table contains in-frame sequences only and omits some clones. Under half of the omission traces to an unresolved V gene where checked; the cause of the rest is unknown. Clonal size and the V and J genes are those of that table, whereas D and trimming came from the DNA. For this sample the table gives about 10,000 clones, of which roughly 77% were detected only once. The ten largest account for roughly 12% of the sample.

The clonotype originates from a human donor with melanoma. The rearranged chain carries TRBV27 and TRBJ2-1; 5 matching bases give a weak D call of TRBD2. The starting material was CD8+ T cells sorted from blood (inferred from file names), obtained from a patient given nivolumab and ipilimumab in sequence. For the CDR3, the sequence is CASSLLEGSLYNEQFF. The DNA sequence is TGTGCCAGCAGTTTACTCGAAGGGAGCCTCTACAATGAGCAGTTCTTC.